This T cell receptor beta chain appears in the sequencing data of a study of T cells in Graves' hyperthyroidism and ophthalmopathy. TCR beta CDR3 regions were amplified from RNA. The primer set for the first-round RT-PCR of the TCR CDR3 was HTBI. Via MiXCR, TCRdb re-called the multiplex PCR reads, giving one row per CDR3 protein. The sample holds 600,000 or so distinct CDR3 sequences, roughly 46% seen once. Whole-study findings and limits: The model's output predicted ophthalmopathy at a median of 6.5 months prior to onset.

As to this clonotype: What it binds is not known.

The CDR3 is 15 residues long. V shed 6 bases, J shed 3 bases, and the junction held 8 bases outside the gene matches. Germline assignment: CDR1 SGHTA and CDR2 FQGTGA. This chain connects TRBV7-3 to TRBJ2-7; 10 bases map to TRBD1. The TCR was taken from a woman aged 18-29 years with Graves' hyperthyroidism. Material for sequencing was peripheral blood or thyroid tissue (not recorded which). CDR3 in amino acids: CASSLPGTGVYEQYF. CDR3 DNA sequence: TGTGCCAGCAGTCTCCCCGGGACAGGGGTCTACGAGCAGTACTTC.